The 9 T cell receptor beta chains listed next were all sequenced from one sample in a study of blood T cells in healthy people across ages. The use of a sample-barcoded 5' primer and a J-beta primer mix characterized a second PCR of roughly 7 to 11 cycles. TCRdb reprocessed the 5' RACE reads via MiXCR and lists one record per CDR3 protein. The sample includes 650,000 to 1,000,000 distinct CDR3 sequences, around 36% of them seen just once. The sequenced sample consisted of blood. These receptors were collected from a man between 18 and 35 years old in good health.

This clonotype was picked up many times. This chain links TRBV15 with TRBJ2-5, with unresolved D. V was cut by 4 bases and J by 1 base, with 7 bases left in between. Germline V lookup: CDR1 LNHNV, CDR2 YYDKDF (reference sequence). The CDR3 has 13 amino acids. CDR3 residues: CATSIDPQETQYF. CDR3 nucleotide sequence: TGTGCCACCAGCATTGACCCCCAAGAGACCCAGTACTTC.

There are a few counts of this clonotype. J is TRBJ2-3 and V is TRBV20-1; D may correspond to TRBD1 or TRBD2 (5 bases each). The germline V gene has CDR1 DFQATT and CDR2 SNEGSKA (reference sequence). This CDR3 is 17 amino acids long. The V end lost 2 bases, the J end lost 3 bases, and 21 bases lay between the germline ends. The CDR3 sequence is CSARPTYTRRTTDTQYF. Here the CDR3 DNA reads TGCAGTGCTAGACCCACCTACACCCGGAGGACAACAGATACGCAGTATTTT.

The chain combines TRBV5-1 with TRBJ1-2; D uncertain. Trimming pared 0 bases from V and 7 bases from J, leaving 19 bases between. The germline gives CDR1 SGHRS, CDR2 YFSETQ. The CDR3 has 16 amino acids. The CDR3: CASSLDVLGSQSGYTF. CDR3 DNA sequence: TGCGCCAGCAGCTTGGATGTTTTGGGGTCACAGTCTGGCTACACCTTC.

Regarding this clonotype: A read error may explain this, as a much larger clone is one base away. V usage is TRBV12-3 or TRBV12-4 and J usage is TRBJ1-5, with 7 bases that match TRBD1. The V and J ends lost 6 bases and 7 bases, in that order; junction bases with no gene match: 6. This CDR3 spans 13 amino acids. In nucleotides, the CDR3 is TGTGCCAGCAGCTCACAGGGGAAGCAGCCCCAGCATTTT. Its translation: CASSSQGKQPQHF.

The gene calls are TRBV12-3 or TRBV12-4 and TRBJ2-7, with TRBD1 matching 7 bases. The CDR3 is 14 amino acids. V shed 6 bases, J shed 1 base, and the junction held 6 bases outside the gene matches. CDR3 sequence (DNA): TGTGCCAGCAGGAGACAGGGCCGGTCCTACGAGCAGTACTTC. Protein product: CASRRQGRSYEQYF.

The rearrangement joins TRBV12-3 or TRBV12-4 to TRBJ1-1, with D maybe TRBD1 (6 bases). CDR3 length: 14 amino acids. Deletions cut 7 bases from V and 8 bases from J, with 20 bases between. The CDR3 loop is CASTLRPDSSEAFF. The CDR3 DNA follows: TGTGCCAGCACCCTCCGGCCGGACAGTAGCGAAGCTTTCTTT.

The chain is built from TRBV29-1 and TRBJ1-6; 9 nucleotides agree with TRBD1. Trimming cost V 6 bases and J 7 bases; bases outside gene matches: 4. The CDR3 has 13 residues. Per the germline V gene, CDR1 is SQVTM and CDR2 is ANQGSEA. CDR3 in DNA: TGCAGCGTGGGGGACAGGGCCAATTCACCCCTCCACTTT. Translation gives CSVGDRANSPLHF. The full variable domain, rest sourced from reference TRBV29-1 and TRBJ1-6, is SAVISQKPSRDICQRGTSLTIQCQVDSQVTMMFWYRQQPGQSLTLIATANQGSEATYESGFVIDKFPISRPNLTFSTLTVSNMSPEDSSIYLCSVGDRANSPLHFGNGTRLTVT.

In regard to this clonotype: This likely comes from a read error, as the CDR3 has no conserved phenylalanine or tryptophan at its end. The genes are TRBV2 and TRBJ2-1; 12 bases fit TRBD2. There are 14 residues in the CDR3. V trimming: 7 bases; J trimming: 4 bases; junction bases outside the gene matches: 2. Germline values: CDR1 SNHLY, CDR2 FYNNEI. The CDR3 loop is CASIGLAGYNEQFL. As DNA, the CDR3 is TGTGCCAGCATCGGACTAGCGGGGTACAATGAGCAGTTCTTG.

The chain recombines TRBV2 with TRBJ1-6; D not resolved. Germline CDR1 and CDR2: SNHLY and FYNNEI. This CDR3 contains 14 residues. Trimming stripped 5 bases from V and 10 bases from J, with 15 bases between. The CDR3 DNA reads as TGTGCCAGCAGTAAACAGACCGAAGGATCACCCCTCCACTTT. It yields the protein CASSKQTEGSPLHF.